This is a list of T cell receptor beta chains from one sample in a study of cytomegalovirus exposure and HLA in healthy donors. TCRdb's table, derived via immunoSEQ multiplex PCR, lists solely in-frame clones and lacks some. The table has around 150,000 clones, just under 85% seen once. Source material: PBMCs. The receptors were gathered from a man aged 25 to 45 in good health and CMV-seropositive. Both conserved end residues are part of each CDR3. The D gene is left open where the match is weak. Expanded clones are given a class, and other clones once, few, many or no size at all.

clone_size j_call v_call d_call cdr3_nt cdr3_aa
. TRBJ2-3 TRBV5-4 . TGTGCCAGCAGCTTGTTTGCGGGAGATACGCAGTATTTT CASSLFAGDTQYF
. TRBJ2-1 TRBV30 . TGTGCCTGGAGTGGGGCCTCGAGGGACTACAATGAGCAGTTCTTC CAWSGASRDYNEQFF
few TRBJ1-2 TRBV19 . TGTGCCAGTACCCCAGCAGCGGAAAACTATGGCTACACCTTC CASTPAAENYGYTF
. TRBJ1-1 TRBV10-3 TRBD1 TGTGCCATCAGTCCGGGACAGGGGTTGCGAGGCACTGAAGCTTTCTTT CAISPGQGLRGTEAFF
. TRBJ2-3 TRBV11-3 . TGTGCCAGCAGCACGGGGATCCCCACAGATACGCAGTATTTT CASSTGIPTDTQYF
once TRBJ2-5 TRBV7-2 . TGTGCCAGCAGTACGGGACTCCAAGAGACCCAGTACTTC CASSTGLQETQYF
. TRBJ1-2 TRBV7-8 . TGTGCCAGCAGCTTAGCGCGGGTTGGGGGCTACACCTTC CASSLARVGGYTF
. TRBJ2-5 TRBV5-1 TRBD2 TGCGCCAGCAGCTACACCTTAGCGGGAGGAGCGGAGACCCAGTACTTC CASSYTLAGGAETQYF
. TRBJ2-7 TRBV5-4 . TGTGCCAGCAGCTTGGAAGCAGGGGTCGACTACGAGCAGTACTTC CASSLEAGVDYEQYF
. TRBJ2-2 TRBV9 TRBD2 TGTGCCAGCAGCGTATCTAGCGGGAGCAAGAACACCGGGGAGCTGTTTTTT CASSVSSGSKNTGELFF
. TRBJ2-7 TRBV29-1 TRBD1 TGCAGCGTTGGCGACGTAGACAGGGGTCTCCACGAGCAGTACTTC CSVGDVDRGLHEQYF
. TRBJ1-5 TRBV5-8 . TGTGCCAGCAGCTTGGGCAGGGGTCAGCCCCAGCATTTT CASSLGRGQPQHF
. TRBJ2-3 TRBV11-2 TRBD2 TGTGCCAGCAGCGCCTTCCGGGTCCTAGCGGAGGTCACAGATACGCAGTATTTT CASSAFRVLAEVTDTQYF
. TRBJ1-1 TRBV5-6 . TGTGCCAGCAGGCTCTACCAGGGGAGCAAAGCTTTCTTT CASRLYQGSKAFF
. TRBJ1-6 TRBV2 . TGTGCCAGCAGTGAAGTATTCGGACACAAGCCCCTCCACTTT CASSEVFGHKPLHF
. TRBJ2-1 TRBV11-2 . TGTGCCAGCAGCTTAGATAGCCCCCTCATGGCGAGAAATGAGCAGTTCTTC CASSLDSPLMARNEQFF
. TRBJ1-4 TRBV15 . TGTGCCACCAGCAGATGGGGGGGCGGCGTTAATGAAAAACTGTTTTTT CATSRWGGGVNEKLFF
. TRBJ1-4 TRBV5-1 . TGCGCCAGCAGCTTGGGGGGGGGTGAAAAACTGTTTTTT CASSLGGGEKLFF
. TRBJ2-5 TRBV5-4 . TGTGCCACCACCCCCCAGAGGCCTATGGAAGAGACCCAGTACTTC CATTPQRPMEETQYF
. TRBJ2-1 TRBV9 TRBD2 TGTGCCAGCAGCGCCGGGGGGGCGTCCTACAATGAGCAGTTCTTC CASSAGGASYNEQFF
. TRBJ2-1 TRBV14 . TGTGCCAGCAGCCAAGATAGCTCTAAGACCCCAAGAGCCTACAATGAGCAGTTCTTC CASSQDSSKTPRAYNEQFF
. TRBJ1-1 TRBV7-6 . TGTGCCAGCAGCTTATACTGGAACACTGAAGCTTTCTTT CASSLYWNTEAFF